This note documents a single T cell receptor beta chain sequence. Its antigen remains unknown. The CDR3 consists of 13 residues. Trimming took off 6 bases at V and 3 bases at J, with 12 bases between the two ends. Germline CDR1 and CDR2: MNHNS and SASEGT. Newly diagnosed patients aged 18 to 65 had hyperthyroidism of under 2 months' duration. Investigators excluded patients with uncontrolled infection, other autoimmune disease, pregnancy or lactation. Initially, at the first diagnosis of hyperthyroidism and before any ophthalmopathy symptoms, blood was sampled. These data come from a study of T cells in Graves' hyperthyroidism and ophthalmopathy. Amplification yielded TCR beta CDR3 regions, with RNA transcripts as the source. RT-PCR in the first round (using the HTBI primer set) targeted the TCR CDR3. TCRdb reprocessed the multiplex PCR reads with MiXCR, giving one entry per CDR3 protein. The data show 150,000 or so distinct CDR3 sequences, with more than 20% seen just once and 65% to 80% held by the top ten.

Findings and limits, study-wide: Most thyroid clonotypes with frequency above 0.001 were detected in blood.

The rearrangement joins TRBV6-1 to TRBJ2-7, with D possibly TRBD1 on 6 matching bases. The sequence was collected from a woman between 45 and 65 years old with Graves' hyperthyroidism that later progressed to Graves' ophthalmopathy. The sequenced material came from blood. CDR3 amino acids: CASSSGHLYEQYF. As DNA, the CDR3 is TGTGCCAGCAGCTCGGGACACCTCTACGAGCAGTACTTC.